One and the same sample provided the 27 T cell receptor beta chains below, sequenced in a study of OX40 agonist ivuxolimab in advanced cancers. Assay used: immunoSEQ multiplex PCR; TCRdb lists only in-frame clones, some missing. The sample records 28,000 or so clones, roughly 83% being singletons. Source: CD4+ or CD8+ T cells sorted from blood, taken in a trial of the OX40 agonist ivuxolimab. The receptors shown here come from an adult with an advanced solid tumor such as melanoma, head and neck, liver or kidney cancer.

The sample holds one count of this clone. The chain carries TRBV2 and TRBJ1-1; perhaps TRBD1 as D (6 bases). Germline loops: CDR1 SNHLY, CDR2 FYNNEI. CDR3 size: 13 residues. Deletions cut 7 bases from V and 5 bases from J, with 14 bases between. The CDR3 sequence: CASTASQGTEAFF. CDR3 bases: TGTGCCAGCACTGCCTCCCAGGGGACTGAAGCTTTCTTT.

The chain links TRBV30 to TRBJ2-7; TRBD1 matches at 8 bases. The V segment lost 4 bases and the J segment 3 bases; nucleotides outside the gene matches: 2. The CDR3 has 12 amino acids. CDR1 is GTSNPN, CDR2 SVGIG, per germline (reference sequence). This CDR3 is CAWKQGGYEQYF. CDR3 nucleotide sequence: TGTGCCTGGAAACAGGGGGGCTACGAGCAGTACTTC.

The genes are TRBV7-3 and TRBJ2-3, with 9 positions matching TRBD2. The CDR3 consists of 17 residues. Germline CDR1 reads SGHTA; CDR2 reads FQGTGA. With 5 bases clipped from V and 0 bases from J, the junction kept 9 bases outside the gene matches. The CDR3 bases are TGTGCCAGCAGCCCTGAGCCAGCGGGGGGTAGCACAGATACGCAGTATTTT. It yields the protein CASSPEPAGGSTDTQYF.

This chain joins TRBV4-1 and TRBJ2-7; D is ambiguous. Trimming removed 4 bases from V and 2 bases from J, with 15 bases in between. This CDR3 contains 15 residues. The V gene's germline CDR1 is MGHRA and CDR2 YSYEKL. The CDR3 DNA follows: TGCGCCAGCAGCCGGGTAGACCTTTCAACCTACGAGCAGTACTTC. It specifies CASSRVDLSTYEQYF.

This clone turned up a few times. V and J are TRBV28 and TRBJ1-2; D is perhaps TRBD1 (5 bases). Germline V gene lookup returns CDR1 MDHEN and CDR2 SYDVKM. CDR3 length: 16 amino acids. V was pared by 5 bases and J by 4 bases, with 20 bases between. The CDR3 coding sequence is TGTGCCAGCAGTCCTCTCGGGGCAGGGCCTGTCTATGGCTACACCTTC. Translation: CASSPLGAGPVYGYTF.

For the CDR3, the DNA is TGTGCCTGGAGAGCAGGGGGGAATCAGCCCCAGCATTTT. Translated, it gives CAWRAGGNQPQHF. This chain links TRBV30 with TRBJ1-5; 7 bases line up with TRBD1. CDR3 length: 13 residues. J lost 4 bases, V lost 3 bases, and 3 bases had no gene match. Germline V lookup: CDR1 GTSNPN, CDR2 SVGIG (reference sequence).

The V and J genes are TRBV7-8 and TRBJ2-5; 11 nucleotides agree with TRBD2. With 5 bases clipped from V and 2 bases from J, the junction kept 4 bases outside the gene matches. Per the germline V gene, CDR1 is SGHVS and CDR2 is FQNEAQ. The CDR3 is 15 amino acids. CDR3 bases: TGTGCCAGCAGCCCAATAGCGGGGGGGCAAGAGACCCAGTACTTC. The encoded protein is CASSPIAGGQETQYF.

Notes on this clone: Sequence at one end of the junction differs from germline and may be a read error. The same CDR3 arises from other DNA sequences in this sample as well. The gene calls are TRBV6-5 and TRBJ1-1; D might be TRBD1 (5 bases). This CDR3 has 13 residues. The V gene's germline CDR1 is MNHEY and CDR2 SVGAGI. CDR3 in DNA: TGTGCCAGCGGGGTTAAGGGGAACACTGAAGCCTTCTTT. It codes for CASGVKGNTEAFF.

The chain couples TRBV28 to TRBJ1-2, with D unresolved. The CDR3 contains 15 residues. Germline V gene lookup returns CDR1 MDHEN and CDR2 SYDVKM. The V and J ends lost 6 bases and 2 bases respectively, with 16 bases between them. DNA of the CDR3: TGTGCCAGCAGAAGAGGAGACCCCGTGAACTATGGCTACACCTTC. Translating gives CASRRGDPVNYGYTF.

The rearrangement links TRBV7-9 to TRBJ2-1, with no clear D. Germline V gene lookup returns CDR1 SEHNR and CDR2 FQNEAQ (reference sequence). CDR3 length: 12 residues. The V gene lost 0 bases and the J gene lost 6 bases, with 3 bases spanning the gap. The CDR3 is CASSLAINEQFF. The CDR3, as DNA: TGTGCCAGCAGCTTAGCTATCAATGAGCAGTTCTTC.

The V and J genes are TRBV9 and TRBJ2-3; D might be TRBD2 (6 bases). V lost 5 bases to trimming and J lost 0 bases, with 10 bases between them. The length of the CDR3 is 14 residues. Germline CDR1 reads SGDLS; CDR2 reads YYNGEE. CDR3 in amino acids: CASSNSGSTDTQYF. CDR3 coding DNA: TGTGCCAGCAGTAATAGCGGTAGCACAGATACGCAGTATTTT.

V gene TRBV2 combines with J gene TRBJ2-1; TRBD2 agrees at 8 bases. The V and J ends lost 6 bases and 8 bases, in that order; junction bases with no gene match: 9. The CDR3 consists of 14 residues. CDR1 is SNHLY, CDR2 FYNNEI, per germline. The CDR3 here is CASSPLAGWDEQFF. The CDR3 nucleotides are TGTGCCAGCAGCCCGTTAGCGGGGTGGGATGAGCAGTTCTTC. The complete variable domain, with remaining parts taken from reference TRBV2 and TRBJ2-1, reads EPEVTQTPSHQVTQMGQEVILRCVPISNHLYFYWYRQILGQKVEFLVSFYNNEISEKSEIFDDQFSVERPDGSNFTLKIRSTKLEDSAMYFCASSPLAGWDEQFFGPGTRLTVL.

The chain is built from TRBV7-3 and TRBJ2-3; D is unresolved. The CDR3 has 12 residues. With 3 bases removed from V and 5 bases from J, the gap between germline ends came to 6 bases. Germline-derived CDR1 and CDR2 are SGHTA and FQGTGA. This chain's CDR3 is CASSFVGDTQYF. CDR3 bases: TGTGCCAGCAGCTTTGTTGGAGATACGCAGTATTTT.

This chain uses TRBV19 with TRBJ2-3; no clear D gene. Germline V gene lookup returns CDR1 LNHDA and CDR2 SQIVND (reference sequence). Trimming removed 5 bases from V and 4 bases from J, with 19 bases in between. This CDR3 is 16 amino acids long. CDR3 amino acids: CASSFGKARWADTQYF. The CDR3 DNA reads as TGTGCCAGTAGTTTTGGAAAGGCACGGTGGGCAGATACGCAGTATTTT.

This rearrangement joins TRBV6-5 to TRBJ1-5; 10 bases line up with TRBD1. This CDR3 has 15 residues. Per germline, CDR1 MNHEY and CDR2 SVGAGI. V shed 2 bases and J 3 bases; nucleotides not matched to a gene: 1. CDR3 loop: CASSYGTGANQPQHF. The CDR3 coding sequence is TGTGCCAGCAGTTACGGGACAGGGGCCAATCAGCCCCAGCATTTT.

This sequence joins TRBV7-9 and TRBJ1-5; 7 positions agree with TRBD1. CDR3 length: 15 amino acids. Germline V lookup: CDR1 SEHNR, CDR2 FQNEAQ (reference sequence). Trimming at V came to 5 bases and at J to 2 bases, leaving 6 bases not matched to a gene. The CDR3 bases are TGTGCCAGCAGCCCCGGACAGGTGGGCAATCAGCCCCAGCATTTT. Translating gives CASSPGQVGNQPQHF. The full variable domain, rest sourced from reference TRBV7-9 and TRBJ1-5, is DTGVSQNPRHKITKRGQNVTFRCDPISEHNRLYWYRQTLGQGPEFLTYFQNEAQLEKSRLLSDRFSAERPKGSFSTLEIQRTEQGDSAMYLCASSPGQVGNQPQHFGDGTRLSIL.

This clone is medium-sized in the sample. The chain joins TRBV7-3 to TRBJ2-2; D is possibly TRBD1 or TRBD2 (5 bases each). Trimming pared 3 bases from V and 9 bases from J, leaving 11 bases between. The length of the CDR3 is 13 residues. The germline V gene encodes CDR1 SGHTA and CDR2 FQGTGA. CDR3 in amino acids: CASSLGGTRELFF. Here the CDR3 DNA reads TGTGCCAGCAGCTTGGGTGGGACGAGGGAGCTGTTTTTT.

V is TRBV5-8 and J is TRBJ2-3; D may be TRBD1 (6 bases). CDR3 size: 13 residues. V lost 5 bases, J lost 6 bases, and 13 bases lay in between. Germline V gene sequence: CDR1 SGHTS, CDR2 YDEGEE. The CDR3 spells CASRPAGGDTQYF. The DNA of the CDR3 is TGTGCCAGCAGGCCTGCTGGGGGCGATACGCAGTATTTT.

This clone was observed a single time. V and J are TRBV6-5 and TRBJ2-1; perhaps TRBD2 as D (6 bases). Germline CDR1 and CDR2: MNHEY and SVGAGI. The CDR3 is made up of 15 amino acids. With 0 bases removed from V and 9 bases from J, the gap between germline ends came to 15 bases. CDR3 sequence reads: CASSYSTREEPEQFF. In nucleotides, the CDR3 is TGTGCCAGCAGTTACTCGACGAGGGAGGAGCCTGAGCAGTTCTTC.

The chain carries TRBV28 and TRBJ2-5, with no clear D. The ends were cut back, 2 bases at V and 2 bases at J, with 6 bases in the middle. CDR1 and CDR2 (germline): MDHEN, SYDVKM. The CDR3 covers 13 residues. CDR3 sequence (DNA): TGTGCCAGCAGTTTAGCCCATCAAGAGACCCAGTACTTC. Translated, it gives CASSLAHQETQYF.

The V call is TRBV6-5, the J call TRBJ2-1; D is undetermined. The CDR3 contains 12 residues. Trimming shortened V by 8 bases and J by 6 bases, and 11 bases separated the two germline ends. Germline V CDR1 and CDR2: MNHEY, SVGAGI. The CDR3 DNA reads as TGTGCCAGCGGCCCGTGGGGCAATGAGCAGTTCTTC. Its translation: CASGPWGNEQFF.

The rearrangement uses TRBV13 and TRBJ2-7, with 9 positions matching TRBD1. Germline V lookup: CDR1 PRHDT, CDR2 FYEKMQ (reference sequence). J was trimmed by 6 bases and V by 5 bases; bases with no gene match: 8. The CDR3 runs 14 residues. The CDR3 reads CASSRGSQGAEQYF. The CDR3 DNA is TGTGCCAGCAGCCGCGGTTCACAGGGGGCCGAGCAGTACTTC.

This chain uses TRBV27 with TRBJ1-4; D may be TRBD1 (5 bases). Germline CDR1 and CDR2: MNHEY and SMNVEV (reference sequence). Trimming left V 5 bases short and J 8 bases short, with 12 bases between. The CDR3 loop spans 13 amino acids. CDR3 protein: CASSPVGDEKLFF. Written as DNA, the CDR3 is TGTGCCAGCAGTCCGGTGGGGGACGAAAAACTGTTTTTT. Together with reference TRBV27 and TRBJ1-4, the CDR3 gives the full variable domain: EAQVTQNPRYLITVTGKKLTVTCSQNMNHEYMSWYRQDPGLGLRQIYYSMNVEVTDKGDVPEGYKVSRKEKRNFPLILESPSPNQTSLYFCASSPVGDEKLFFGSGTQLSVL.

The rearrangement uses TRBV6-5 and TRBJ2-7, with D possibly being TRBD2 (5 bases). Deletions cut 2 bases from V and 1 base from J, with 6 bases between. This CDR3 region has 13 residues. In germline, CDR1 is MNHEY, CDR2 SVGAGI. The CDR3 nucleotides are TGTGCCAGCAGTTACGGCGGGTCCTACGAGCAGTACTTC. As protein: CASSYGGSYEQYF.

V gene TRBV2 combines with J gene TRBJ2-7, with D possibly TRBD2 on 5 matching bases. From germline, CDR1 is SNHLY and CDR2 FYNNEI. The germline V and J ends were trimmed by 4 bases and 4 bases, with 8 bases remaining between them. This CDR3 contains 12 residues. CDR3 sequence (DNA): TGTGCCAGCAGTGGGGGAGTATACGAGCAGTACTTC. Protein: CASSGGVYEQYF.

The CDR3 protein is CASSPGGRDEQFF. The CDR3 coding sequence is TGTGCCAGTAGTCCGGGGGGGAGGGATGAGCAGTTCTTC. The chain combines TRBV19 with TRBJ2-1; TRBD2 agrees at 8 bases. The CDR3 contains 13 residues. Germline CDR1 and CDR2: LNHDA and SQIVND (reference sequence). J gave up 8 bases and V 5 bases, and 5 bases lay outside the gene matches. Full variable domain (rest looked up from reference TRBV19 and TRBJ2-1): DGGITQSPKYLFRKEGQNVTLSCEQNLNHDAMYWYRQDPGQGLRLIYYSQIVNDFQKGDIAEGYSVSREKKESFPLTVTSAQKNPTAFYLCASSPGGRDEQFFGPGTRLTVL.

This sequence joins TRBV29-1 and TRBJ2-2, with 7 bases lining up with TRBD1. The CDR3 totals 11 residues. V lost 7 bases, J lost 6 bases, and 2 bases stayed unmatched. Germline V gives CDR1 SQVTM, CDR2 ANQGSEA. As DNA, the CDR3 is TGCAGCGGCAGGGGGTCCGGGGAGCTGTTTTTT. Amino acids: CSGRGSGELFF.